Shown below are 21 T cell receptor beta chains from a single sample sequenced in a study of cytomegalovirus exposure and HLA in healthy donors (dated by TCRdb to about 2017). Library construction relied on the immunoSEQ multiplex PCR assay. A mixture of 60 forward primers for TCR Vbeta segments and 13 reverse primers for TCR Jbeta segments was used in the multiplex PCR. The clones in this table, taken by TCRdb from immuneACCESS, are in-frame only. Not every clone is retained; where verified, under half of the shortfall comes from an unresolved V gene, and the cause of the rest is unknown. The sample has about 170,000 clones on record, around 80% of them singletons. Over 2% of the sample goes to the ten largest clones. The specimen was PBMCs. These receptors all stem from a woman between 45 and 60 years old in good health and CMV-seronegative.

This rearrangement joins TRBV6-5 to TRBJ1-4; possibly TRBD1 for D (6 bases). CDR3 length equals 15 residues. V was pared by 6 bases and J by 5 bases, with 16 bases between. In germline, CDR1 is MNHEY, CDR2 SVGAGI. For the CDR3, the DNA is TGTGCCAGCAGACCAAACAGGGCGCTGAATGAAAAACTGTTTTTT. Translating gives CASRPNRALNEKLFF.

The CDR3 nucleotides read TGTGCCAGCAGCTTGGCAGGGAACCAAGAGACCCAGTACTTC. Protein product: CASSLAGNQETQYF. The chain employs TRBV5-4 and TRBJ2-5, with D possibly being TRBD1 (5 bases). The germline V and J ends were trimmed by 0 bases and 0 bases, with 6 bases remaining between them. This CDR3 comprises 14 residues. Germline loops: CDR1 SGHNT, CDR2 YYREEE (reference sequence).

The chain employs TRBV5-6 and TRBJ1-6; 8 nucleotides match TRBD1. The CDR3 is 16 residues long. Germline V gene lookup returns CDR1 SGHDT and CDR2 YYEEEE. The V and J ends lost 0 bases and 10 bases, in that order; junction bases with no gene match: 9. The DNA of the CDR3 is TGTGCCAGCAGCTTGGGACTTGGACAGGGAGACTCACCCCTCCACTTT. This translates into CASSLGLGQGDSPLHF.

CDR3 protein: CASSLAGAGGNQPQHF. As DNA, the CDR3 is TGTGCCAGCAGCTTAGCAGGGGCAGGGGGAAATCAGCCCCAGCATTTT. This chain connects TRBV11-2 to TRBJ1-5, with 7 positions matching TRBD1. This CDR3 is 16 amino acids long. The trim removed 1 base at V and 4 bases at J, leaving 7 bases unmatched. Germline V gives CDR1 SGHAT, CDR2 FQNNGV. The full variable domain, rest sourced from reference TRBV11-2 and TRBJ1-5, is EAGVAQSPRYKIIEKRQSVAFWCNPISGHATLYWYQQILGQGPKLLIQFQNNGVVDDSQLPKDRFSAERLKGVDSTLKIQPAKLEDSAVYLCASSLAGAGGNQPQHFGDGTRLSIL.

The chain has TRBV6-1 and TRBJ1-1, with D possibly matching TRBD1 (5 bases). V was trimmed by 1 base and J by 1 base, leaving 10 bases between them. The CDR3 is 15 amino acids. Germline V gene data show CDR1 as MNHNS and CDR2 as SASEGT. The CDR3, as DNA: TGTGCCAGCAGTGAAGGGGGCAGGGAGAACACTGAAGCTTTCTTT. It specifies CASSEGGRENTEAFF.

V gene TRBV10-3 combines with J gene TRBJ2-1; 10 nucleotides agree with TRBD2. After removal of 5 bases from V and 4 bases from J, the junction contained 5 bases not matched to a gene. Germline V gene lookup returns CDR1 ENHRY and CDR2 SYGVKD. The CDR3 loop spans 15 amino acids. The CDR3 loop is CAISPGLALYNEQFF. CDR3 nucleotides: TGTGCCATCAGTCCGGGACTAGCGTTATACAATGAGCAGTTCTTC.

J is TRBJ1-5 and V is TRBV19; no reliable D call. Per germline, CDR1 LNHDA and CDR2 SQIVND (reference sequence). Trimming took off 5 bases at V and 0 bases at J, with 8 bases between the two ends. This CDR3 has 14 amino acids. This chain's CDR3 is CASSEAISNQPQHF. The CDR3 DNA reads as TGTGCCAGTAGTGAGGCAATTAGCAATCAGCCCCAGCATTTT.

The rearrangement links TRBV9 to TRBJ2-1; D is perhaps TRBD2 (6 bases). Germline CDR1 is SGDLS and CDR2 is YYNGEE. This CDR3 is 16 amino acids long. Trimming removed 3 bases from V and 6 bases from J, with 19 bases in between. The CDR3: CASSETGTPTLNEQFF. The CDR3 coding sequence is TGTGCCAGCAGCGAGACCGGGACTCCTACCCTCAATGAGCAGTTCTTC. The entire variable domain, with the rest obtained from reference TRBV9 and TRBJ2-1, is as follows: DSGVTQTPKHLITATGQRVTLRCSPRSGDLSVYWYQQSLDQGLQFLIQYYNGEERAKGNILERFSAQQFPDLHSELNLSSLELGDSALYFCASSETGTPTLNEQFFGPGTRLTVL.

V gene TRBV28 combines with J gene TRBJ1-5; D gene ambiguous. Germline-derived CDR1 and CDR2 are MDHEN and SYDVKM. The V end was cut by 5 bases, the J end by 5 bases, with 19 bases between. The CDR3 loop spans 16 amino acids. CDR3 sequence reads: CASSPREGLVDQPQHF. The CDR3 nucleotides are TGTGCCAGCAGTCCGCGGGAAGGTTTGGTAGATCAGCCCCAGCATTTT. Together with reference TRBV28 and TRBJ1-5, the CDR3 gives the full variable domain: DVKVTQSSRYLVKRTGEKVFLECVQDMDHENMFWYRQDPGLGLRLIYFSYDVKMKEKGDIPEGYSVSREKKERFSLILESASTNQTSMYLCASSPREGLVDQPQHFGDGTRLSIL.

Here the CDR3 DNA reads TGTGCCAGCAGCCTGCCACAGGGGTTCCTAATGAACACCGGGGAGCTGTTTTTT. Its translation: CASSLPQGFLMNTGELFF. The V call is TRBV5-6, the J call TRBJ2-2, with 7 bases matching TRBD1. In germline, CDR1 is SGHDT, CDR2 YYEEEE. The CDR3 totals 18 residues. V was pared by 4 bases and J by 1 base, with 13 bases of the junction left unmatched.

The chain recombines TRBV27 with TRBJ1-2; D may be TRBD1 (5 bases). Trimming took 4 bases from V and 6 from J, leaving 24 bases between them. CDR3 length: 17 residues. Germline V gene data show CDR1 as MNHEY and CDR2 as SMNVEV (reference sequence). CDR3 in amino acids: CASSWGFWGRREDGYTF. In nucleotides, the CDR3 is TGTGCCAGCAGTTGGGGGTTCTGGGGGAGACGGGAGGATGGCTACACCTTC.

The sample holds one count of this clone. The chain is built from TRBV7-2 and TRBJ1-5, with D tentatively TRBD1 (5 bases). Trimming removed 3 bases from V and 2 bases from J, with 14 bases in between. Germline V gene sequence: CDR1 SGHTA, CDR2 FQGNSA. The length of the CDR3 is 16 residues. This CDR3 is CASSFGGGSGNQPQHF. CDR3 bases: TGTGCCAGCAGCTTTGGTGGGGGGTCTGGCAATCAGCCCCAGCATTTT.

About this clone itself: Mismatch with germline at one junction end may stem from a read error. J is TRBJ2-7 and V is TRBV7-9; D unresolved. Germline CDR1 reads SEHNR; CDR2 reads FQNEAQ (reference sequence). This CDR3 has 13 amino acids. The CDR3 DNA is TGTTCCAGCACCGGCGCCCGCGGCACCGAGCAGTACTTC. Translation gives CSSTGARGTEQYF.

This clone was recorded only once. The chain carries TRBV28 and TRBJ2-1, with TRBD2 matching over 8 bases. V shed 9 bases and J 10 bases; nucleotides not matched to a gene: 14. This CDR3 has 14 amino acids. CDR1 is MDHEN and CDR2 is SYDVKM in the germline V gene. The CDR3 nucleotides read TGTGCCAGTCGAAGCGGGGGTCCAACCGGGGAGCAGTTCTTC. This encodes CASRSGGPTGEQFF.

The CDR3 protein is CASSTPLGGHTGELFF. CDR3 DNA sequence: TGTGCCAGTAGTACCCCCCTAGGGGGTCACACCGGGGAGCTGTTTTTT. The rearrangement joins TRBV19 to TRBJ2-2; D might be TRBD1 (6 bases). The germline V gene encodes CDR1 LNHDA and CDR2 SQIVND (reference sequence). The CDR3 runs to 16 residues. V was shortened by 4 bases and J by 3 bases, with 15 bases between the two germline ends.

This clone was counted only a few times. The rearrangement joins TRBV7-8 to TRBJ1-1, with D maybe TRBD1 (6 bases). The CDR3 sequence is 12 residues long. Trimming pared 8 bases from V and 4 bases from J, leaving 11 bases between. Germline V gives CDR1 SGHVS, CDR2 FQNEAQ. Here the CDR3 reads CASRRGGTEAFF. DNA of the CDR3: TGTGCCAGCCGTAGGGGGGGCACTGAAGCTTTCTTT.

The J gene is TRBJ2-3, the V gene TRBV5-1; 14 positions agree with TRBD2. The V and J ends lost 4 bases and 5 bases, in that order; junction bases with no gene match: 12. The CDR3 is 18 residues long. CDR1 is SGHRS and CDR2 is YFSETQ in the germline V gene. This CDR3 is CASSLGTSGSQVGDTQYF. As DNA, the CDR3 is TGCGCCAGCAGCCTCGGGACTAGCGGGAGTCAGGTAGGAGATACGCAGTATTTT. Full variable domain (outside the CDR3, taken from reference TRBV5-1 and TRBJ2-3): KAGVTQTPRYLIKTRGQQVTLSCSPISGHRSVSWYQQTPGQGLQFLFEYFSETQRNKGNFPGRFSGRQFSNSRSEMNVSTLELGDSALYLCASSLGTSGSQVGDTQYFGPGTRLTVL.

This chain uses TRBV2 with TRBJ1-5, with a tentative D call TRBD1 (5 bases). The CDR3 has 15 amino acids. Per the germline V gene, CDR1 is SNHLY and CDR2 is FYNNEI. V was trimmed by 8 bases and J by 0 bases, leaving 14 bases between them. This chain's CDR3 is CASQQQGFSNQPQHF. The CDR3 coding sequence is TGTGCCAGCCAACAGCAGGGATTTAGCAATCAGCCCCAGCATTTT.

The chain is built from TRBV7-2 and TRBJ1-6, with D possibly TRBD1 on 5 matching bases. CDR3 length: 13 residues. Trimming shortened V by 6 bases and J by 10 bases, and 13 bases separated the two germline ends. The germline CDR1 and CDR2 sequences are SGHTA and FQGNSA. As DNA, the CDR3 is TGTGCCAGCAGGCAGGGTCAGGTATCACCCCTCCACTTT. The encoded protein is CASRQGQVSPLHF. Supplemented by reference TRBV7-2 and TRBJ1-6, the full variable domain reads GAGVSQSPSNKVTEKGKDVELRCDPISGHTALYWYRQSLGQGLEFLIYFQGNSAPDKSGLPSDRFSAERTGGSVSTLTIQRTQQEDSAVYLCASRQGQVSPLHFGNGTRLTVT.

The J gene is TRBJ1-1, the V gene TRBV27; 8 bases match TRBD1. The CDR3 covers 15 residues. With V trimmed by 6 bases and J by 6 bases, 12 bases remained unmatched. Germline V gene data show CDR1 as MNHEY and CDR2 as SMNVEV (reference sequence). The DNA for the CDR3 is TGTGCCAGCAGACGACAGGGGCTCAGCTGGGCTGAAGCTTTCTTT. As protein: CASRRQGLSWAEAFF.

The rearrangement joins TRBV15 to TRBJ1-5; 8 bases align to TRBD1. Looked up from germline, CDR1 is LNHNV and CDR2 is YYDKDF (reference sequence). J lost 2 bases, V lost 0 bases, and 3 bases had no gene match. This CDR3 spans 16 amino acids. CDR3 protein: CATSRDSTGGNQPQHF. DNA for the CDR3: TGTGCCACCAGCAGAGATTCGACAGGGGGCAATCAGCCCCAGCATTTT.